Below, 32 T cell receptor beta chains from the same sample are listed, as sequenced in a study of glioma-infiltrating T cells after dendritic cell vaccination. Profiled with immunoSEQ multiplex PCR; TCRdb holds only in-frame clones, not every one. The repertoire holds tens of thousands of clones, with 82% as singletons. The source material was blood, sampled before dendritic cell vaccination. These receptors originate from a human donor with glioblastoma.

The chain carries TRBV9 and TRBJ1-4; D not resolved. Per the germline V gene, CDR1 is SGDLS and CDR2 is YYNGEE. V lost 3 bases, J lost 5 bases, and 17 bases lay in between. The CDR3 runs to 16 residues. Here the CDR3 reads CASSAQPSFGNEKLFF. CDR3 coding DNA: TGTGCCAGCAGCGCACAGCCGAGTTTTGGAAATGAAAAACTGTTTTTT.

The chain uses TRBV5-6 and TRBJ2-7, with 7 positions matching TRBD1. Germline loops: CDR1 SGHDT, CDR2 YYEEEE. CDR3 length equals 13 residues. V shed 4 bases, J shed 2 bases, and the junction held 3 bases outside the gene matches. The CDR3 loop reads CASSPTGTYEQYF. In nucleotides, the CDR3 is TGTGCCAGCAGCCCGACAGGGACCTACGAGCAGTACTTC.

This chain uses TRBV4-1 with TRBJ1-2; 9 positions match TRBD1. CDR1 is MGHRA and CDR2 is YSYEKL in the germline V gene. The CDR3 extends over 14 amino acids. Trimming cost V 1 base and J 8 bases; bases outside gene matches: 5. CDR3 loop: CASSQAVQGAGYTF. CDR3 DNA sequence: TGCGCCAGCAGCCAAGCGGTACAGGGGGCGGGCTACACCTTC.

The rearrangement joins TRBV30 to TRBJ2-7; TRBD1 matches at 7 bases. The CDR3 runs to 14 residues. Germline V CDR1 and CDR2: GTSNPN, SVGIG (reference sequence). V dropped 2 bases and J dropped 0; count of bases not matched to a gene: 4. CDR3 sequence: CAWSPGQSSYEQYF. Written as DNA, the CDR3 is TGTGCCTGGAGTCCGGGACAGTCCTCCTACGAGCAGTACTTC.

The chain couples TRBV5-6 to TRBJ1-3; D not certain. There are 14 residues in the CDR3. Germline values: CDR1 SGHDT, CDR2 YYEEEE. Trimming removed 1 base at V and 0 bases at J, with 5 bases between. This CDR3 is CASSLLGSGNTIYF. DNA of the CDR3: TGTGCCAGCAGCTTGCTCGGCTCTGGAAACACCATATATTTT.

In its sample, this clone was seen a few times. The rearrangement joins TRBV19 to TRBJ1-2, with 8 positions matching TRBD1. The germline V gene has CDR1 LNHDA and CDR2 SQIVND (reference sequence). The length of the CDR3 is 15 residues. J lost 4 bases, V lost 5 bases, and 9 bases had no gene match. The CDR3 sequence: CASSEALQGVYGYTF. CDR3 in DNA: TGTGCCAGTAGTGAAGCGTTACAGGGGGTCTATGGCTACACCTTC.

This rearrangement joins TRBV5-1 to TRBJ2-5; D perhaps matches TRBD2 (5 bases). Germline lookup yields CDR1 SGHRS and CDR2 YFSETQ. The CDR3 contains 12 residues. Trimming took off 5 bases at V and 1 base at J, with 6 bases between the two ends. The CDR3 is CASSRGQETQYF. The CDR3 nucleotides are TGCGCCAGCAGTCGGGGCCAAGAGACCCAGTACTTC.

The chain carries TRBV27 and TRBJ2-1; 7 nucleotides agree with TRBD1. Germline V gives CDR1 MNHEY, CDR2 SMNVEV (reference sequence). The CDR3 sequence is 15 residues long. Germline trimming cut 6 bases from V and 5 bases from J; bases unmatched to any gene: 10. CDR3 DNA sequence: TGTGCCAGCAGCGCGACAGGGATCGACCACAATGAGCAGTTCTTC. Its translation is CASSATGIDHNEQFF.

The J gene is TRBJ2-1, the V gene TRBV5-1; the match to TRBD2 covers 9 bases. V shed 0 bases and J 7 bases; nucleotides not matched to a gene: 5. CDR1 is SGHRS, CDR2 YFSETQ, per germline. This CDR3 region has 15 residues. CDR3 sequence: CASSLGGGATNEQFF. The CDR3 nucleotides read TGCGCCAGCAGCTTGGGCGGGGGGGCGACTAATGAGCAGTTCTTC.

V gene TRBV10-3 combines with J gene TRBJ2-3; TRBD2 matches 7 bases. CDR3 size: 14 residues. Germline CDR1 reads ENHRY; CDR2 reads SYGVKD. Trimming took 4 bases from V and 0 from J; bases not matched to a gene: 1. The CDR3 DNA follows: TGTGCCATCAGTGGAGCGGGGAGCACAGATACGCAGTATTTT. Translation gives CAISGAGSTDTQYF.

The chain is built from TRBV6-1 and TRBJ2-1, with 10 nucleotides matching TRBD2. V shed 0 bases and J 3 bases; nucleotides not matched to a gene: 2. Per germline, CDR1 MNHNS and CDR2 SASEGT. The length of the CDR3 is 16 residues. CDR3 amino acids: CASSEAPSGGYNEQFF. In DNA form, the CDR3 reads TGTGCCAGCAGTGAAGCGCCTAGCGGGGGCTACAATGAGCAGTTCTTC.

This chain links TRBV30 with TRBJ1-6; D not certain. Germline CDR1 GTSNPN, CDR2 SVGIG (reference sequence). The CDR3 consists of 12 residues. The V end lost 3 bases, the J end lost 13 bases, and 13 bases lay between the germline ends. The CDR3 DNA follows: TGTGCCTGGAGGCTTACTTCAAGCCCCCTCCACTTT. Its translation: CAWRLTSSPLHF.

V gene TRBV27 combines with J gene TRBJ2-1; 9 nucleotides agree with TRBD2. Germline assignment: CDR1 MNHEY and CDR2 SMNVEV (reference sequence). The J segment lost 9 bases and the V segment lost 2 bases, leaving 8 bases of the junction unmatched. The CDR3 extends over 15 amino acids. Here the CDR3 DNA reads TGTGCCAGCAGTTTACTAGGCGGGGGGGCGGGTGAGCAGTTCTTC. Its protein product is CASSLLGGGAGEQFF.

This chain uses TRBV5-4 with TRBJ1-1; no clear D gene. The CDR3 loop spans 13 amino acids. The germline V gene encodes CDR1 SGHNT and CDR2 YYREEE (reference sequence). Trimming removed 1 base from V and 0 bases from J, with 4 bases in between. CDR3 region: CASSLRLNTEAFF. The CDR3 nucleotides read TGTGCCAGCAGCTTGCGGTTGAACACTGAAGCTTTCTTT.

This clone has just one count. The rearrangement uses TRBV5-1 and TRBJ2-1, with TRBD2 matching over 7 bases. With 3 bases clipped from V and 0 bases from J, the junction kept 12 bases outside the gene matches. The germline gives CDR1 SGHRS, CDR2 YFSETQ. There are 18 residues in the CDR3. CDR3 protein: CASSSGGPRGSSYNEQFF. In nucleotides, the CDR3 is TGCGCCAGCAGCTCGGGGGGACCGCGGGGAAGCTCCTACAATGAGCAGTTCTTC.

The chain links TRBV4-1 to TRBJ1-4; 7 bases are shared with TRBD1. This CDR3 comprises 15 residues. With 6 bases clipped from V and 5 bases from J, the junction kept 9 bases outside the gene matches. Germline CDR1 reads MGHRA; CDR2 reads YSYEKL. The CDR3 DNA reads TGCGCCAGCAGGGACCTGGGACAGAAAAATGAAAAACTGTTTTTT. It is translated as CASRDLGQKNEKLFF.

J is TRBJ2-3 and V is TRBV7-2; D perhaps matches TRBD1 (6 bases). Germline-derived CDR1 and CDR2 are SGHTA and FQGNSA. There are 16 residues in the CDR3. The germline V and J ends were trimmed by 3 bases and 2 bases, with 15 bases remaining between them. The DNA of the CDR3 is TGTGCCAGCAGCTTGGGGGCGGGCCCACCCACAGATACGCAGTATTTT. It is translated as CASSLGAGPPTDTQYF.

The chain carries TRBV5-1 and TRBJ2-7; possible D gene TRBD1, 6 bases. Deletions cut 4 bases from V and 6 bases from J, with 11 bases between. This CDR3 contains 12 residues. The germline CDR1 and CDR2 sequences are SGHRS and YFSETQ. This CDR3 is CASSVGTPEQYF. The DNA of the CDR3 is TGCGCCAGCAGCGTCGGGACACCCGAGCAGTACTTC. Supplemented by reference TRBV5-1 and TRBJ2-7, the full variable domain reads KAGVTQTPRYLIKTRGQQVTLSCSPISGHRSVSWYQQTPGQGLQFLFEYFSETQRNKGNFPGRFSGRQFSNSRSEMNVSTLELGDSALYLCASSVGTPEQYFGPGTRLTVT.

J is TRBJ2-5 and V is TRBV6-5; tentative D call: TRBD2 (6 bases). V was cut by 8 bases and J by 5 bases, with 18 bases left in between. The CDR3 is made up of 14 amino acids. The V gene's germline CDR1 is MNHEY and CDR2 SVGAGI. CDR3 region: CASASGGRGETQYF. The CDR3 nucleotides read TGTGCCAGCGCCTCTGGTGGTCGGGGGGAGACCCAGTACTTC.

The chain links TRBV25-1 to TRBJ2-7, with 12 nucleotides matching TRBD1. This CDR3 is 18 amino acids long. The trim removed 6 bases at V and 3 bases at J, leaving 15 bases unmatched. Germline V gene data show CDR1 as MGHDK and CDR2 as SYGVNS. CDR3 in amino acids: CASRGRGQGANFHYEQYF. As DNA, the CDR3 is TGTGCCAGCAGGGGAAGGGGACAGGGGGCCAATTTTCACTACGAGCAGTACTTC.

The rearrangement uses TRBV5-1 and TRBJ1-2; TRBD1 might be the D (6 bases). V gave up 4 bases and J gave up 5 bases, with 15 bases separating them. The CDR3 loop spans 14 amino acids. The germline V gene encodes CDR1 SGHRS and CDR2 YFSETQ. Here the CDR3 DNA reads TGCGCCAGCAGCCCAGGGACAAGGGAATATGGCTACACCTTC. This codes for CASSPGTREYGYTF.

The chain joins TRBV9 to TRBJ1-2, with 7 bases aligning to TRBD1. This CDR3 has 17 amino acids. The germline V gene has CDR1 SGDLS and CDR2 YYNGEE. The V segment lost 0 bases and the J segment 4 bases; nucleotides outside the gene matches: 12. The CDR3 bases are TGTGCCAGCAGCGTAGTAGGTGAAGGGGGCTCCGGCTATGGCTACACCTTC. This codes for CASSVVGEGGSGYGYTF.

The sample holds one count of this clone. The J gene is TRBJ2-2, the V gene TRBV5-1; 9 nucleotides match TRBD1. The V and J ends lost 4 bases and 5 bases, in that order; junction bases with no gene match: 3. The CDR3 runs to 14 residues. Germline V gene sequence: CDR1 SGHRS, CDR2 YFSETQ. The CDR3 DNA follows: TGCGCCAGCAGCGTGACAGGGGGGACCGGGGAGCTGTTTTTT. Amino acid sequence: CASSVTGGTGELFF.

The count of this clone is one. The rearrangement joins TRBV7-7 to TRBJ2-5; maybe TRBD2 (5 bases). The DNA end lines up better with TRBJ2-7; the J call may be wrong. Per the germline V gene, CDR1 is SSHAT and CDR2 is FNYEAQ (reference sequence). This CDR3 is built from 15 residues. The CDR3 loop is CASESSPEYRYEQYF. Written as DNA, the CDR3 is TGTGCTAGCGAAAGTTCACCGGAGTACCGCTACGAGCAGTACTTC.

V is TRBV7-6 and J is TRBJ2-7; a possible D gene is TRBD2 (5 bases). Germline loops: CDR1 SGHVS, CDR2 FNYEAQ. V was shortened by 5 bases and J by 0 bases, with 20 bases between the two germline ends. CDR3 length equals 17 residues. CDR3 DNA: TGTGCCAGCAGCCTCAACCCGGGCGGACTGGACTCCTACGAGCAGTACTTC. As protein: CASSLNPGGLDSYEQYF.

A remark on this clone: Its ends do not fully match the called genes, so a read error is possible. Other DNA sequences of this sample code for an identical CDR3. The chain carries TRBV9 and TRBJ1-6, with unresolved D. Germline CDR1 is SGDLS and CDR2 is YYNGEE. The CDR3 contains 18 residues. CDR3 sequence: CASSVGGSGSSYNSPLHF. CDR3 nucleotide sequence: TGTGCCAGCAGCGTAGGAGGGTCCGGGAGCTCCTATAATTCCCCCCTCCACTTT.

This sequence joins TRBV29-1 and TRBJ1-1, with a weak D call TRBD1 (5 bases). V was shortened by 8 bases and J by 3 bases, with 16 bases between the two germline ends. Per the germline V gene, CDR1 is SQVTM and CDR2 is ANQGSEA. The CDR3 is 13 amino acids. The CDR3 loop reads CSTGGEGDTEAFF. The CDR3 DNA reads TGCAGCACGGGCGGGGAAGGGGACACTGAAGCTTTCTTT.

The gene calls are TRBV4-1 and TRBJ1-2; perhaps TRBD1 as D (5 bases). Per the germline V gene, CDR1 is MGHRA and CDR2 is YSYEKL. Trimming stripped 0 bases from V and 4 bases from J, with 6 bases between. The CDR3 sequence is 13 residues long. CDR3 coding DNA: TGCGCCAGCAGCCAAGACCAGGGCTATGGCTACACCTTC. Its protein is CASSQDQGYGYTF.

This clone was detected a few times. J is TRBJ1-2 and V is TRBV6-9, with TRBD1 matching 7 bases. The ends lost 6 bases at V and 2 bases at J; junction bases unmatched: 9. There are 15 residues in the CDR3. Germline V gene data show CDR1 as MNHGY and CDR2 as SVAAGI. CDR3 residues: CASSHIDRENYGYTF. In nucleotides, the CDR3 is TGTGCCAGCAGCCATATTGACAGGGAGAACTATGGCTACACCTTC.

The rearrangement joins TRBV5-6 to TRBJ2-7; 9 bases agree with TRBD1. With V trimmed by 2 bases and J by 4 bases, 10 bases remained unmatched. Germline values: CDR1 SGHDT, CDR2 YYEEEE. CDR3 size: 16 residues. CDR3 bases: TGTGCCAGCAGCTTAACCGGGACAGGGATCCGGTACGAGCAGTACTTC. This encodes CASSLTGTGIRYEQYF.

This clone was seen only a few times. The V and J genes are TRBV6-1 and TRBJ2-1; the D gene is possibly TRBD1 (7 bases). V was trimmed by 3 bases and J by 2 bases, leaving 14 bases between them. The germline V gene has CDR1 MNHNS and CDR2 SASEGT. This CDR3 has 16 amino acids. In DNA form, the CDR3 reads TGTGCCAGCAGTGAGAGGAGGAGGGGGCCCTACAATGAGCAGTTCTTC. Its translation is CASSERRRGPYNEQFF.

The rearrangement uses TRBV4-1 and TRBJ1-4; TRBD1 matches 9 bases. CDR1 and CDR2 from the germline V gene are MGHRA and YSYEKL. V gave up 1 base and J gave up 2 bases; unmatched junction bases: 2. The CDR3 runs 16 residues. CDR3 DNA: TGCGCCAGCAGCCAAGGAGACAGGGGGACTAATGAAAAACTGTTTTTT. Its translation: CASSQGDRGTNEKLFF.